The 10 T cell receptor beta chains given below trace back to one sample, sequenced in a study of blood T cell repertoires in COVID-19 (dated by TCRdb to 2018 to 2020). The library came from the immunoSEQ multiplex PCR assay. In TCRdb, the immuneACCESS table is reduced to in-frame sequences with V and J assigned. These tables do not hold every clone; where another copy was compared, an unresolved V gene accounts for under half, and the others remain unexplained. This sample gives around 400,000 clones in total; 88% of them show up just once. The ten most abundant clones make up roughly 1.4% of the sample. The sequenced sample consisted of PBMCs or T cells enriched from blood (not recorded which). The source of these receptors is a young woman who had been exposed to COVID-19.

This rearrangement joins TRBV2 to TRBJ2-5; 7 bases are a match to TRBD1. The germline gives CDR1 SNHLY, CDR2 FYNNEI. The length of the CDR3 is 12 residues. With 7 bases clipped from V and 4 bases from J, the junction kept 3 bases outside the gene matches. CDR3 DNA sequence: TGTGCCAGCAAGGGACAGACAGAGACCCAGTACTTC. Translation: CASKGQTETQYF.

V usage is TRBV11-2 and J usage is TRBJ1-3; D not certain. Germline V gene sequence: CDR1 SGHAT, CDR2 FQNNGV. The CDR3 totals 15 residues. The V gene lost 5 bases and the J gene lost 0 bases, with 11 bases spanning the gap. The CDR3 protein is CASSPQPYSGNTIYF. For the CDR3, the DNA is TGTGCCAGCAGCCCACAACCATACTCTGGAAACACCATATATTTT.

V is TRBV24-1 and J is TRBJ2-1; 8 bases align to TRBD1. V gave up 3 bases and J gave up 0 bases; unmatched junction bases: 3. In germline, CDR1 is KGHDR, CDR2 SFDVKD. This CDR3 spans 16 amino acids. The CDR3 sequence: CATSDDTGGSYNEQFF. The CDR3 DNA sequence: TGTGCCACCAGTGATGATACAGGGGGCTCCTACAATGAGCAGTTCTTC.

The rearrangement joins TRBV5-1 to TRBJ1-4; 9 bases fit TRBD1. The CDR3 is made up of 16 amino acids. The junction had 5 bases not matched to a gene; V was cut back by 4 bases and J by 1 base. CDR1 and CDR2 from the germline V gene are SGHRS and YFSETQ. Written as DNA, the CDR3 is TGCGCCAGCAGCCATCGGACAGGGGTAACTAATGAAAAACTGTTTTTT. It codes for CASSHRTGVTNEKLFF.

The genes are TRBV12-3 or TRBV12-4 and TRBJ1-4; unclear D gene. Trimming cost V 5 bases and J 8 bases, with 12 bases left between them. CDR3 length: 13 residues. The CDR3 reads CASSTPGWEKLFF. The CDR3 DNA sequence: TGTGCCAGCAGTACCCCCGGGTGGGAAAAACTGTTTTTT.

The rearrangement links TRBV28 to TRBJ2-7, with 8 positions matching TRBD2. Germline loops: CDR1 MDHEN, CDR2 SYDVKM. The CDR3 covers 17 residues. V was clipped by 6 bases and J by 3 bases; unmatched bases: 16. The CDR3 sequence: CASSLTTALAVLYEQYF. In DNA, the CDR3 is TGTGCCAGCAGCCTGACCACCGCACTAGCGGTTCTCTACGAGCAGTACTTC.

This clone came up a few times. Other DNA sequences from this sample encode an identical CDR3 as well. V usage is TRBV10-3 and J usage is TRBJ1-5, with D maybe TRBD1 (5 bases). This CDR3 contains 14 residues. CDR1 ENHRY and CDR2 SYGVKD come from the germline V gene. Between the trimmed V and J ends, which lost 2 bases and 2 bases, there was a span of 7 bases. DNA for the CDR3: TGTGCCATCAGTGAGGGGGGGGGCAATCAGCCCCAGCATTTT. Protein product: CAISEGGGNQPQHF.

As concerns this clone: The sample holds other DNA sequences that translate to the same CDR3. The CDR3 nucleotides are TGTGCCAGCAGTTTTCAGGGTAGCAATCAGCCCCAGCATTTT. Encoded protein: CASSFQGSNQPQHF. The rearrangement uses TRBV28 and TRBJ1-5; perhaps TRBD1 as D (5 bases). Trimming removed 3 bases from V and 0 bases from J, with 6 bases in between. Per germline, CDR1 MDHEN and CDR2 SYDVKM. The CDR3 spans 14 residues.

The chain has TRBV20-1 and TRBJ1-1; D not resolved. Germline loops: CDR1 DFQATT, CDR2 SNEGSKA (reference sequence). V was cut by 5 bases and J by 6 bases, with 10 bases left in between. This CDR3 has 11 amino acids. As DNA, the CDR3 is TGCAGTGCTCTCCCCGGAGCTGAAGCTTTCTTT. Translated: CSALPGAEAFF.

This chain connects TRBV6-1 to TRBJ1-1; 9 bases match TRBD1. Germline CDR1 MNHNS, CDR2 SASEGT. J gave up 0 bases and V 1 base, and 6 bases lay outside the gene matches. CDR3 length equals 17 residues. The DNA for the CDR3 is TGTGCCAGCAGTGAAGGGGGACAGGGTTGGATGAACACTGAAGCTTTCTTT. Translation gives CASSEGGQGWMNTEAFF.